This T cell receptor (beta chain) was retrieved from a study of T cells in Graves' hyperthyroidism and ophthalmopathy. Study-wide results and caveats: The majority of expanded thyroid clonotypes above 0.001 also appeared in blood.

Of note for this clonotype: Its antigen is still unknown.

V was clipped by 2 bases and J by 6 bases; unmatched bases: 13. This CDR3 is 18 amino acids long. Germline CDR1 reads SGHVS; CDR2 reads FNYEAQ. Regions amplified from RNA transcripts were the TCR beta CDR3 regions. A set of HTBI primers served as the primers for a first-round RT-PCR of the TCR CDR3. Each CDR3 protein is one row after TCRdb ran MiXCR on the multiplex PCR reads. The data contain around 300,000 distinct CDR3 sequences, approximately 15% of them seen just once; the ten biggest clones take up about 26%. The rearrangement links TRBV7-6 to TRBJ2-2; TRBD2 agrees at 9 bases. The sequencing sample was made of blood. This clonotype originated in a woman in her twenties or thirties with Graves' hyperthyroidism. The CDR3 nucleotides are TGTGCCAGCAGCTTATTTAGCGGGAGTTCTTCTCCACCCGGGGAGCTGTTTTTT. Translation gives CASSLFSGSSSPPGELFF.